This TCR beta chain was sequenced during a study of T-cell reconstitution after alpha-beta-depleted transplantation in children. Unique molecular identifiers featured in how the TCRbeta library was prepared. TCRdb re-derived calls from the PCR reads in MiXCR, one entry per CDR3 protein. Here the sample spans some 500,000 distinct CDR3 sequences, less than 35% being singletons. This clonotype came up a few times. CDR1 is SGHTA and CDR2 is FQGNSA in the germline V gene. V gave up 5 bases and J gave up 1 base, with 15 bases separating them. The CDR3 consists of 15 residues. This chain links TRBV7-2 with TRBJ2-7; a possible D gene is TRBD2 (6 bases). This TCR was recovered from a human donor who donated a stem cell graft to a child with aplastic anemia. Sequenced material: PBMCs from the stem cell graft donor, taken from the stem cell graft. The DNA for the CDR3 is TGTGCCAGCAGCCCTAGAGGAGGGCCTTCCTACGAGCAGTACGTC. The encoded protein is CASSPRGGPSYEQYV.